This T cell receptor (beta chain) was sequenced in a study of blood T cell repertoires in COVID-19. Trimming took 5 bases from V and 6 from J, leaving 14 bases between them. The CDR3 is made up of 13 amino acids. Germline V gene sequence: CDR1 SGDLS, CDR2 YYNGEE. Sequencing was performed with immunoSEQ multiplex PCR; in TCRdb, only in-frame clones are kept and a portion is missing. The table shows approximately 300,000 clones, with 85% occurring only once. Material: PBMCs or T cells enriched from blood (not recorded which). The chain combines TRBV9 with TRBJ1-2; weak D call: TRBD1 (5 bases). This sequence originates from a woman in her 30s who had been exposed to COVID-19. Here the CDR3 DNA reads TGTGCCAGCAGTACCGGTGACAGTAATGGCTACACCTTC. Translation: CASSTGDSNGYTF.